This TCR beta chain was obtained from a study of cytomegalovirus exposure and HLA in healthy donors. The V and J ends lost 0 bases and 7 bases, in that order; junction bases with no gene match: 5. Germline lookup yields CDR1 MNHNY and CDR2 SVGAGI (reference sequence). The length of the CDR3 is 15 residues. In the case of this clone: Its specificity is not known.

The PCR contained 60 Vbeta and 13 Jbeta primers. Sequenced by immunoSEQ multiplex PCR; TCRdb stores in-frame clones only, minus some. This repertoire shows 70,000 to 90,000 clones, about 77% found once; its top ten account for 4% to 5%. Overall study findings and caveats: For most subjects, TCR beta sequences were reported to predict HLA-A and HLA-B alleles with accuracy.

The V gene is TRBV6-6, the J gene TRBJ1-5; 8 positions agree with TRBD1. The TCR comes from a man between 60 and 75 years old in good health and CMV-seronegative. The sample comprised PBMCs. The CDR3 sequence is CASSYSTGASQPQHF. CDR3 DNA sequence: TGTGCCAGCAGTTACTCGACAGGGGCAAGCCAGCCCCAGCATTTT.